The subject of this entry is one T cell receptor (beta chain). As yet, its antigen is unknown. The entry originates in a study of T cell responses to AZD1222 COVID-19 vaccine. Libraries were prepared by immunoSEQ multiplex PCR; TCRdb keeps only in-frame clonotypes and omits some of them. The sample carries 100,000 to 150,000 clones, roughly 90% recorded once. Study results and limitations: There were repertoire samples only from the period after the peak T cell response.

The material was peripheral blood, obtained 28 days after the second AZD1222 dose. This TCR came from an adult who received the AZD1222 COVID-19 vaccine.

CDR3 loop: CASSFWDRGADGYTF. CDR3 nucleotides: TGTGCCAGCAGCTTTTGGGACAGGGGCGCTGATGGCTACACCTTC. The gene calls are TRBV7-9 and TRBJ1-2; 10 bases are a match to TRBD1. This CDR3 region has 15 residues. After removal of 3 bases from V and 6 bases from J, the junction contained 7 bases not matched to a gene. Germline V gene data show CDR1 as SEHNR and CDR2 as FQNEAQ (reference sequence).